These 18 T cell receptor beta chains came from one sample sequenced in a study of human T cells and chemical hapten exposure. MiXCR was run by TCRdb on the RACE reads, yielding one entry per CDR3 protein. This sample has more than 80,000 distinct CDR3 sequences, with approximately 8% found just once. Time point described: patch test 1, 2 weeks after DPC sensitization. Described treatment: therapeutic diphenylcyclopropenone sensitization with weekly scalp DPC. Material: whole blood, obtained in connection with sensitization to the hapten diphenylcyclopropenone (DPC). These receptors originate from a woman aged 25 to 39 with alopecia areata. Some clones in this sample may be carry-over from other donors' samples.

This clonotype was seen many times. J is TRBJ2-2 and V is TRBV21-1; the D call of TRBD1 is as the table states it, not checked on the DNA. TRBV21-1 is marked as a pseudogene. The CDR3 covers 12 residues. In nucleotides, the CDR3 is TGTGCCAGCACCCCGGGTACCGGGGAGCTGTTTTTT. Translation: CASTPGTGELFF.

This clonotype was observed many times. The chain combines TRBV11-2 with TRBJ1-1, with 7 bases matching TRBD1. Germline assignment: CDR1 SGHAT and CDR2 FQNNGV. This CDR3 spans 15 amino acids. V shed 3 bases and J 8 bases; nucleotides not matched to a gene: 12. Here the CDR3 reads CASSLGTGDGGEAFF. The CDR3 DNA follows: TGTGCCAGCAGCTTGGGCACAGGGGATGGTGGGGAAGCTTTCTTT.

This chain connects TRBV12-3 or TRBV12-4 to TRBJ1-2, with D unclear. Between the trimmed V and J ends, which lost 5 bases and 4 bases, there was a span of 14 bases. This CDR3 contains 14 residues. CDR3 region: CASSPQRRSYGYTF. CDR3 nucleotides: TGTGCCAGCAGTCCACAAAGACGGAGCTATGGCTACACCTTC.

This clonotype was seen a handful of times. V is TRBV18 and J is TRBJ1-1; D gene ambiguous. The germline CDR1 and CDR2 sequences are KGHSH and LQKENI. The CDR3 is 13 amino acids. V was shortened by 5 bases and J by 1 base, with 8 bases between the two germline ends. The CDR3 nucleotides read TGTGCCAGCTCAGACGACGAGAACACTGAAGCTTTCTTT. This gives the protein CASSDDENTEAFF.

This clonotype was observed a few times. CDR3 sequence reads: CAWSGGAANQPQHF. The CDR3 nucleotides read TGTGCCTGGAGTGGGGGAGCGGCCAATCAGCCCCAGCATTTT. This rearrangement joins TRBV30 to TRBJ1-5; D remains unclear. The germline V and J ends were trimmed by 1 base and 3 bases, with 10 bases remaining between them. Per the germline V gene, CDR1 is GTSNPN and CDR2 is SVGIG (reference sequence). The length of the CDR3 is 14 residues.

Many counts were recorded for this clonotype. The chain links TRBV6-5 to TRBJ1-1; D not certain. The CDR3 consists of 15 residues. V lost 9 bases to trimming and J lost 4 bases, with 21 bases between them. In germline, CDR1 is MNHEY, CDR2 SVGAGI. CDR3 in DNA: TGTGCCAGTTGCTACGGCTCGGGGTTGGGCACTGAAGCTTTCTTT. It yields the protein CASCYGSGLGTEAFF.

This clonotype was seen ten or more times. The chain is built from TRBV29-1 and TRBJ2-5; D is unresolved. Trimming removed 8 bases at V and 0 bases at J, with 13 bases between. Germline V gives CDR1 SQVTM, CDR2 ANQGSEA. CDR3 length equals 13 residues. The CDR3, as DNA: TGCAGCTATTCCGACACTTACCAAGAGACCCAGTACTTC. Amino acid sequence: CSYSDTYQETQYF.

The V call is TRBV20-1, the J call TRBJ1-6, with D unclear. Germline-derived CDR1 and CDR2 are DFQATT and SNEGSKA (reference sequence). V was trimmed by 2 bases and J by 8 bases, leaving 13 bases between them. The CDR3 runs 14 residues. The CDR3 DNA reads as TGCAGTGCTAGAAGGACTGGGAGTGATTCACCCCTCCACTTT. Translated, it gives CSARRTGSDSPLHF.

Many counts were recorded for this clonotype. The chain employs TRBV12-3 or TRBV12-4 and TRBJ2-3; TRBD2 agrees at 9 bases. The CDR3 loop spans 15 amino acids. The V gene end was trimmed by 1 base and the J gene end by 1 base; junction bases not matched to a gene: 0. The CDR3 protein is CASSLVAGGTDTQYF. The CDR3 bases are TGTGCCAGCAGTTTAGTAGCGGGGGGCACAGATACGCAGTATTTT.

At least ten counts were recorded for this clonotype. The chain carries TRBV7-2 and TRBJ2-3, with 10 bases lining up with TRBD2. CDR1 is SGHTA, CDR2 FQGNSA, per germline. The CDR3 consists of 15 residues. V was pared by 3 bases and J by 6 bases, with 6 bases of the junction left unmatched. The CDR3 loop reads CASSFSSGGGDTQYF. The DNA for the CDR3 is TGTGCCAGCAGCTTTTCTAGCGGGGGAGGGGATACGCAGTATTTT.

This clonotype was seen many times. The chain uses TRBV29-1 and TRBJ2-3, with 8 positions matching TRBD1. V lost 6 bases and J lost 0; bases outside the gene matches: 5. Germline V gives CDR1 SQVTM, CDR2 ANQGSEA. The CDR3 covers 14 residues. CDR3 sequence: CSVRTGRSTDTQYF. The CDR3 DNA reads as TGCAGCGTCCGGACAGGGCGGAGCACAGATACGCAGTATTTT.

The table lists this clonotype with many counts. The chain joins TRBV12-5 to TRBJ2-3; TRBD2 might be the D (6 bases). Germline V gene data show CDR1 as LGHNT and CDR2 as FRNRAP. The V and J ends lost 1 base and 4 bases respectively, with 15 bases between them. The CDR3 runs 16 residues. The CDR3 spells CASGLASRDSPDTQYF. The CDR3 nucleotides are TGTGCTAGTGGTTTGGCCTCCCGGGACTCTCCAGATACGCAGTATTTT.

This clonotype was detected many times. The chain links TRBV7-6 to TRBJ2-3; a weak D match, TRBD2 (5 bases). V was shortened by 0 bases and J by 5 bases, with 12 bases between the two germline ends. The germline CDR1 and CDR2 sequences are SGHVS and FNYEAQ. The CDR3 covers 15 residues. The CDR3 DNA is TGTGCCAGCAGCTTAGCGGCGGGTAGTAAAGATACGCAGTATTTT. The encoded protein is CASSLAAGSKDTQYF.

This clonotype was recorded many times. The rearrangement uses TRBV20-1 and TRBJ1-1, with D possibly matching TRBD1 (5 bases). The germline gives CDR1 DFQATT, CDR2 SNEGSKA (reference sequence). The length of the CDR3 is 13 residues. V lost 0 bases and J lost 3, with 8 bases in between. This CDR3 is CSARDDSDTEAFF. The CDR3 nucleotides read TGCAGTGCTAGAGATGACAGTGACACTGAAGCTTTCTTT.

This clonotype was picked up a small number of times. The chain carries TRBV7-9 and TRBJ2-2, with D perhaps TRBD2 (5 bases). Trimming shortened V by 4 bases and J by 6 bases, and 12 bases separated the two germline ends. From germline, CDR1 is SEHNR and CDR2 FQNEAQ (reference sequence). This CDR3 has 14 residues. The CDR3 is CASSSHRESGELFF. In DNA form, the CDR3 reads TGTGCCAGCAGCTCCCATAGGGAGTCCGGGGAGCTGTTTTTT.

The rearrangement links TRBV12-3 or TRBV12-4 to TRBJ1-4, with 7 bases identical to TRBD1. Unmatched junction bases numbered 5, after V lost 6 bases and J lost 4 bases. CDR3 length: 14 residues. Here the CDR3 reads CASRPGQRNEKLFF. In nucleotides, the CDR3 is TGTGCCAGCAGACCGGGACAGCGTAATGAAAAACTGTTTTTT.

This clonotype was seen repeatedly, ten times or more. The chain couples TRBV5-1 to TRBJ2-5, with TRBD2 matching over 9 bases. CDR1 is SGHRS, CDR2 YFSETQ, per germline. CDR3 length equals 15 residues. V lost 3 bases, J lost 4 bases, and 7 bases stayed unmatched. DNA of the CDR3: TGCGCCAGCAGCTATAGCGGGGGAAGTAGAGAGACCCAGTACTTC. This sequence encodes CASSYSGGSRETQYF.

This clonotype has a count of ten or more. The V gene is TRBV4-2, the J gene TRBJ2-3, with 10 bases fitting TRBD2. The CDR3 has 19 residues. V trimming: 2 bases; J trimming: 6 bases; junction bases outside the gene matches: 17. From germline, CDR1 is LGHNA and CDR2 YNFKEQ. CDR3 in DNA: TGTGCCAGCAGCCAAACACCTAGCGGGGGTGAACAGGTCCGGGATACGCAGTATTTT. Translation gives CASSQTPSGGEQVRDTQYF.